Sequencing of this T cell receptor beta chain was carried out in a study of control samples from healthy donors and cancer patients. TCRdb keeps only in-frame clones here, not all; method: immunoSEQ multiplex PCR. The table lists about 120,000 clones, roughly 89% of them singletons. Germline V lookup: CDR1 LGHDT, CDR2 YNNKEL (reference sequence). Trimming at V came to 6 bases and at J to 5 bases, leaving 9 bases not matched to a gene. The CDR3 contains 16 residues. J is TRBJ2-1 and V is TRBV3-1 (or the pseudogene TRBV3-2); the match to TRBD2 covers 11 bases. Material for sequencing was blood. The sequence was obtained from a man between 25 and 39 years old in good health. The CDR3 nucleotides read TGTGCCAGCAGTCTTACCGGGACTAGCGGTAACAATGAGCAGTTCTTC. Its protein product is CASSLTGTSGNNEQFF.